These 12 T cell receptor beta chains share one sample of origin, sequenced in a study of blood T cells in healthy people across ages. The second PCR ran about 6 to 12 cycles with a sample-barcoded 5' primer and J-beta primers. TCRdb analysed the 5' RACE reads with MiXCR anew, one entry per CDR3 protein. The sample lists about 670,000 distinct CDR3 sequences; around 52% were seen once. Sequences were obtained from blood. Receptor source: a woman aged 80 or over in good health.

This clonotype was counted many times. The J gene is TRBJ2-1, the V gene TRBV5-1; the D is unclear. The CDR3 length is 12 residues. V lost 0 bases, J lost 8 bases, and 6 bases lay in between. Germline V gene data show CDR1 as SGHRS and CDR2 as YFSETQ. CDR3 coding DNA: TGCGCCAGCAGCTTGGTTTCGGATGAGCAGTTCTTC. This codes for CASSLVSDEQFF. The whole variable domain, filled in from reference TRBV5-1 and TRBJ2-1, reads KAGVTQTPRYLIKTRGQQVTLSCSPISGHRSVSWYQQTPGQGLQFLFEYFSETQRNKGNFPGRFSGRQFSNSRSEMNVSTLELGDSALYLCASSLVSDEQFFGPGTRLTVL.

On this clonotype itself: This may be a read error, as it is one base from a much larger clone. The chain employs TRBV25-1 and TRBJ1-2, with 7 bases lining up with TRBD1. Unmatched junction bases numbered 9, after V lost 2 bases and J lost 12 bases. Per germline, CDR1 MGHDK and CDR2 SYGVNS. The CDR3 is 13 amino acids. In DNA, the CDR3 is TGTGCCAGCAGTGAAGGTACAGGGGACGGCAACACCTTC. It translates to CASSEGTGDGNTF.

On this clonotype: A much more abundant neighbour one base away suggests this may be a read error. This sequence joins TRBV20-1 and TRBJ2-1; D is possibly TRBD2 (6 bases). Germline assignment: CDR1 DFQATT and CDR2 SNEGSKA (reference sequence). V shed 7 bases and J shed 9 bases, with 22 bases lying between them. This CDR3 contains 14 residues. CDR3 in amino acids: CSDNRGTNRGEQFF. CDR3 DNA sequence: TGCAGTGATAACCGCGGGACCAATAGGGGTGAGCAGTTCTTC.

CDR3 loop: CASSFSSTLSGGETQYF. DNA for the CDR3: TGTGCCAGCAGCTTCAGCTCTACGCTCTCCGGCGGGGAGACCCAGTACTTC. The gene calls are TRBV11-3 and TRBJ2-5, with D possibly being TRBD2 (5 bases). Between the trimmed V and J ends, which lost 3 bases and 5 bases, there was a span of 22 bases. The CDR3 runs 17 residues. CDR1 SGHNT and CDR2 YENEEA come from the germline V gene.

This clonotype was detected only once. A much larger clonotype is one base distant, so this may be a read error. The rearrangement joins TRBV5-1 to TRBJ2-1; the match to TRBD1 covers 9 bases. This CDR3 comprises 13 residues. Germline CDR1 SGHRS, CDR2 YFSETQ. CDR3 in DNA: TGCGCCAGCGGCTTGGGGACAGGGAATGAGCAGTTCTTC. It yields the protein CASGLGTGNEQFF.

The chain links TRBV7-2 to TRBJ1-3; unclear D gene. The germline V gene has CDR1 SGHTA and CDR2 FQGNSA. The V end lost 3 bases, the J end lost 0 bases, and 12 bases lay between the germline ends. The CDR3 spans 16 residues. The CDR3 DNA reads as TGTGCCAGCAGCTTGCTCCCGATGGGCTCTGGAAACACCATATATTTT. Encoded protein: CASSLLPMGSGNTIYF.

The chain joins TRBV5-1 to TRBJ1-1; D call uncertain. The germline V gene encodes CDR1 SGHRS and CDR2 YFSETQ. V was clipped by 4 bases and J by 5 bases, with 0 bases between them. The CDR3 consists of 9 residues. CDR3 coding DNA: TGCGCCAGCAGCACTGAAGCTTTCTTT. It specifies CASSTEAFF.

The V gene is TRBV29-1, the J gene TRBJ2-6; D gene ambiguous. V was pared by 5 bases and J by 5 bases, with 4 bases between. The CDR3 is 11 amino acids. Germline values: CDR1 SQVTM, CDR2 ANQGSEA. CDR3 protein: CSVYRANVLTF. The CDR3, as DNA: TGCAGCGTTTACAGGGCCAACGTCCTGACTTTC.

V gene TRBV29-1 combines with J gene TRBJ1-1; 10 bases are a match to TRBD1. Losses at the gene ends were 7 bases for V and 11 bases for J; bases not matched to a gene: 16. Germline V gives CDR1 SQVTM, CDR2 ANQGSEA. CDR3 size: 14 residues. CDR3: CSAWGSGTGVFAFF. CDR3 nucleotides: TGCAGCGCTTGGGGCTCCGGGACAGGGGTCTTCGCTTTCTTT. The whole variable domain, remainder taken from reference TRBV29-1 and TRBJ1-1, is SAVISQKPSRDICQRGTSLTIQCQVDSQVTMMFWYRQQPGQSLTLIATANQGSEATYESGFVIDKFPISRPNLTFSTLTVSNMSPEDSSIYLCSAWGSGTGVFAFFGQGTRLTVV.

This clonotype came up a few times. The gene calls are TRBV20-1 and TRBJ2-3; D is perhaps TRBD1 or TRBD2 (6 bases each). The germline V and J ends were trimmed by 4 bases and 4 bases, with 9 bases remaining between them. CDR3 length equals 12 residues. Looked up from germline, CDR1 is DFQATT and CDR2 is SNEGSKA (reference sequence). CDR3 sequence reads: CSAKEGADTQYF. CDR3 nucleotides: TGCAGTGCTAAGGAGGGGGCAGATACGCAGTATTTT.

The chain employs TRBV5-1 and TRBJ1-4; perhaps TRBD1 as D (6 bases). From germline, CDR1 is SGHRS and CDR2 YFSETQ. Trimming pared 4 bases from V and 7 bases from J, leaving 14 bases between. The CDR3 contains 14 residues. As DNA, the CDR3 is TGCGCCAGCAGCGTGGGGGGCCAATCTGAAAAACTGTTTTTT. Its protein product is CASSVGGQSEKLFF.

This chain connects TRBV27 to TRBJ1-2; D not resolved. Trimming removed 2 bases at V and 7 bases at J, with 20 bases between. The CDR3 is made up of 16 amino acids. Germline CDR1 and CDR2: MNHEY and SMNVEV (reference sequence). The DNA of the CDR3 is TGTGCCAGCAGTTTAAATTGGGGATTCTCGTATGGTGGCTACACCTTC. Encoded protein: CASSLNWGFSYGGYTF.